A single T cell receptor (beta chain) is shown here with its context. The CDR3 has 16 residues. Per germline, CDR1 LGHDT and CDR2 YNNKEL (reference sequence). The V gene lost 3 bases and the J gene lost 5 bases, with 17 bases spanning the gap. These data are taken from a study of blood T cell repertoires in COVID-19. Study in general: COVID-19 samples from acute and convalescent phases originated in the United States, Italy and Spain. Sources were T cells, B-cell-depleted T cells, or PBMCs; the material itself was cDNA or gDNA.

Original processing methods: By means of reference gene primer amplification, nucleated cell counts were estimated. Clones were read by immunoSEQ multiplex PCR, and TCRdb kept only the in-frame ones, dropping some. V and J calls and clone size are copied from that table; D and trimming were computed from the DNA. Counted here are approximately 500,000 clones, 70% to 90% occurring once; the ten biggest clones make up 3% to 3.5%. The V and J genes are TRBV3-1 (or the pseudogene TRBV3-2) and TRBJ2-1; D is possibly TRBD1 (6 bases). This TCR came from a human donor in a cohort sampled during active COVID-19. Sequencing used peripheral blood. CDR3 in amino acids: CASSQIGTGFNNEQFF. CDR3 sequence (DNA): TGTGCCAGCAGCCAGATTGGAACAGGGTTTAACAATGAGCAGTTCTTC.